The next 9 T cell receptor beta chains were all read from a single sample in a study of T cells after posttransplantation cyclophosphamide. Cyclophosphamide on days +3 and +4 followed busulfan-fludarabine conditioning and a marrow graft. TCRdb's copy holds only in-frame clones and misses some; the assay was immunoSEQ multiplex PCR. This sample has fewer than 20,000 clones, with approximately 74% found just once. Sequenced material: PBMCs, taken after an allogeneic stem cell transplant with post-transplant cyclophosphamide. Receptor source: a male patient between 25 and 39 years old who received an allogeneic stem cell transplant from a related donor, was CMV-positive, and had acute GVHD only. Some T cells may arise from the graft donor.

The chain combines TRBV5-1 with TRBJ2-3; D ambiguous. Trimming took 0 bases from V and 4 from J, leaving 9 bases between them. Germline loops: CDR1 SGHRS, CDR2 YFSETQ. The CDR3 extends over 14 amino acids. CDR3 amino acids: CASSLAPQADTQYF. CDR3 DNA sequence: TGCGCCAGCAGCTTGGCGCCGCAGGCAGATACGCAGTATTTT. The variable domain in full, with the rest retrieved from reference TRBV5-1 and TRBJ2-3, is KAGVTQTPRYLIKTRGQQVTLSCSPISGHRSVSWYQQTPGQGLQFLFEYFSETQRNKGNFPGRFSGRQFSNSRSEMNVSTLELGDSALYLCASSLAPQADTQYFGPGTRLTVL.

The CDR3 sequence is CASSLEGNTIYF. The CDR3 nucleotides are TGTGCCAGCAGTTTAGAGGGAAACACCATATATTTT. The chain is built from TRBV6-5 and TRBJ1-3; D is ambiguous. Trimming stripped 4 bases from V and 4 bases from J, with 5 bases between. The CDR3 totals 12 residues. Germline-derived CDR1 and CDR2 are MNHEY and SVGAGI.

V gene TRBV2 combines with J gene TRBJ1-5; TRBD1 aligns across 7 bases. CDR1 is SNHLY, CDR2 FYNNEI, per germline. The CDR3 contains 17 residues. V lost 5 bases and J lost 0; bases outside the gene matches: 10. As DNA, the CDR3 is TGTGCCAGCAGTTTTCGGACAGGTCCTACTAGCAATCAGCCCCAGCATTTT. Translating gives CASSFRTGPTSNQPQHF.

V and J are TRBV6-1 and TRBJ1-1; a possible D gene is TRBD1 (6 bases). Germline CDR1 reads MNHNS; CDR2 reads SASEGT. V was cut by 5 bases and J by 1 base, with 8 bases left in between. This CDR3 has 13 residues. The DNA for the CDR3 is TGTGCCAGCAGTTGGGGGCAGAACACTGAAGCTTTCTTT. Protein sequence: CASSWGQNTEAFF.

The chain is built from TRBV4-1 and TRBJ2-1; 13 nucleotides agree with TRBD2. CDR3 length: 16 amino acids. Losses at the gene ends were 6 bases for V and 4 bases for J; bases not matched to a gene: 6. Germline V gene sequence: CDR1 MGHRA, CDR2 YSYEKL. Written as DNA, the CDR3 is TGCGCCAGCAGGGCCGGGACTAGCGGGGAATACAATGAGCAGTTCTTC. Its protein product is CASRAGTSGEYNEQFF.

The genes are TRBV2 and TRBJ1-1; D may be TRBD1 (5 bases). Germline V gene data show CDR1 as SNHLY and CDR2 as FYNNEI. V dropped 6 bases and J dropped 1 base, with 15 bases sitting between them. The CDR3 has 15 amino acids. CDR3 DNA sequence: TGTGCCAGCAGACTTCAGGGTTCGTCGAACACTGAAGCTTTCTTT. It yields the protein CASRLQGSSNTEAFF.

The chain links TRBV5-4 to TRBJ2-7; TRBD1 matches at 11 bases. The ends lost 5 bases at V and 5 bases at J; junction bases unmatched: 9. The CDR3 runs to 15 residues. The V gene's germline CDR1 is SGHNT and CDR2 YYREEE (reference sequence). CDR3 amino acids: CASRKPPGQGDEQYF. The CDR3 DNA is TGTGCCAGCAGAAAACCACCGGGACAGGGGGACGAGCAGTACTTC.

CDR3 nucleotide sequence: TGTGCCAGCAGCGGGCGGGGCCCAGAGACCCAGTACTTC. Translated: CASSGRGPETQYF. This sequence joins TRBV5-4 and TRBJ2-5, with D possibly TRBD2 on 6 matching bases. This CDR3 has 13 amino acids. Between the trimmed V and J ends, which lost 4 bases and 4 bases, there was a span of 11 bases. From germline, CDR1 is SGHNT and CDR2 YYREEE (reference sequence).

This chain uses TRBV27 with TRBJ1-5, with a weak D call TRBD1 (5 bases). This CDR3 has 15 residues. Trimming cost V 3 bases and J 5 bases, with 14 bases left between them. CDR1 MNHEY and CDR2 SMNVEV come from the germline V gene (reference sequence). In nucleotides, the CDR3 is TGTGCCAGCAGTTTTTACGAGGCAGGGCATCAGCCCCAGCATTTT. It is translated as CASSFYEAGHQPQHF.